The clone carrying this TCR beta chain was counted a single time. The repertoire was sequenced with immunoSEQ multiplex PCR; TCRdb's copy has only in-frame clones and lacks some. The sample records some 15,000 clones, less than 80% being singletons. The CDR3 loop spans 14 amino acids. Germline V CDR1 and CDR2: LNHNV, YYDKDF (reference sequence). Trimming shortened V by 3 bases and J by 6 bases, and 12 bases separated the two germline ends. The data derive from a study of cytotoxic CD8 clonotypes in ibrutinib-treated CLL. The chain combines TRBV15 with TRBJ2-1; maybe TRBD1 (6 bases). The clonotype originates from a human donor with chronic lymphocytic leukemia. This specimen was PBMCs, taken before ibrutinib treatment. The CDR3 loop reads CATSSHRVGNEQFF. The CDR3 bases are TGTGCCACCAGCAGCCACAGGGTGGGCAATGAGCAGTTCTTC.